The 28 T cell receptor beta chains in this list originate from one sample, sequenced in a study of cytomegalovirus exposure and HLA in healthy donors. The PCR ran on 60 Vbeta and 13 Jbeta primers. Profiling relied on immunoSEQ multiplex PCR, and the TCRdb table lists in-frame clones only, not all of them. Recorded here are under 95,000 clones; the top ten clones represent about 3.8%. The sequenced sample was PBMCs. The receptors stem from a man between 18 and 29 years old in good health and CMV-seropositive.

In nucleotides, the CDR3 is TGTGCCAGCAGTTTTGGCGGGGGGGGATACGAGCAGTACTTC. It translates to CASSFGGGGYEQYF. The genes are TRBV27 and TRBJ2-7, with 9 positions matching TRBD2. The CDR3 runs to 14 residues. The germline V gene encodes CDR1 MNHEY and CDR2 SMNVEV (reference sequence). J was trimmed by 4 bases and V by 3 bases; bases with no gene match: 4.

DNA for the CDR3: TGTGCCAGTTCGAAAGACACGGACTACGAGCAGTACTTC. Protein sequence: CASSKDTDYEQYF. The chain employs TRBV19 and TRBJ2-7; no definite D call. This CDR3 has 13 amino acids. The germline CDR1 and CDR2 sequences are LNHDA and SQIVND (reference sequence). V lost 8 bases to trimming and J lost 3 bases, with 14 bases between them.

V usage is TRBV29-1 and J usage is TRBJ2-1; 9 bases are shared with TRBD2. Germline CDR1 reads SQVTM; CDR2 reads ANQGSEA. The ends lost 7 bases at V and 2 bases at J; junction bases unmatched: 6. This CDR3 is 14 amino acids long. The DNA for the CDR3 is TGCAGCGCTGGGCGGGGGGGCCCCTACAATGAGCAGTTCTTC. Translating it yields CSAGRGGPYNEQFF.

The CDR3 DNA is TGTGCCATCAAGCACCCTGAGACAGGGAGTGGCGAGCAGTACTTC. This codes for CAIKHPETGSGEQYF. The chain recombines TRBV10-3 with TRBJ2-7; TRBD1 matches 7 bases. Losses at the gene ends were 7 bases for V and 6 bases for J; bases not matched to a gene: 15. Germline V gene sequence: CDR1 ENHRY, CDR2 SYGVKD. The CDR3 consists of 15 residues.

This chain links TRBV5-1 with TRBJ2-1; 13 positions match TRBD2. Germline V gene lookup returns CDR1 SGHRS and CDR2 YFSETQ. The V gene end was trimmed by 3 bases and the J gene end by 5 bases; junction bases not matched to a gene: 5. The CDR3 is 16 residues long. The CDR3 here is CASSSRTSGGNNEQFF. In DNA, the CDR3 is TGCGCCAGCAGCTCCAGGACTAGCGGGGGCAACAATGAGCAGTTCTTC.

V is TRBV5-1 and J is TRBJ2-1; D perhaps matches TRBD2 (7 bases). The length of the CDR3 is 16 residues. V was shortened by 0 bases and J by 3 bases, with 13 bases between the two germline ends. Germline V gene data show CDR1 as SGHRS and CDR2 as YFSETQ. DNA for the CDR3: TGCGCCAGCAGCTTGGGCGGGGGCGACAGCTACAATGAGCAGTTCTTC. Translating gives CASSLGGGDSYNEQFF.

The genes are TRBV30 and TRBJ1-2; D is ambiguous. Germline CDR1 GTSNPN, CDR2 SVGIG (reference sequence). V lost 2 bases and J 2 bases, leaving 6 bases between the germline ends. This CDR3 spans 12 amino acids. CDR3 region: CAWSSGNYGYTF. CDR3 DNA sequence: TGTGCCTGGAGTTCGGGGAACTATGGCTACACCTTC.

The chain uses TRBV6-4 and TRBJ2-3; 10 bases fit TRBD2. The trim removed 0 bases at V and 0 bases at J, leaving 0 bases unmatched. From germline, CDR1 is MRHNA and CDR2 SNTAGT. The CDR3 extends over 16 amino acids. As DNA, the CDR3 is TGTGCCAGCAGTGACTCTAGCGGGGGGAGCACAGATACGCAGTATTTT. Translated, it gives CASSDSSGGSTDTQYF.

This chain uses TRBV2 with TRBJ1-2; D possibly corresponds to TRBD1 (6 bases). Germline-derived CDR1 and CDR2 are SNHLY and FYNNEI. V was trimmed by 2 bases and J by 4 bases, leaving 11 bases between them. The CDR3 has 14 amino acids. CDR3 DNA: TGTGCCAGCAGTGAACCTACAGGGACCTATGGCTACACCTTC. This encodes CASSEPTGTYGYTF.

CDR3 protein: CASSSGGDSAYEQYF. CDR3 bases: TGTGCCAGCAGCTCGGGGGGGGACAGTGCCTACGAGCAGTACTTC. This chain links TRBV7-2 with TRBJ2-7, with a weak D call TRBD2 (8 bases). The CDR3 has 15 residues. V was cut by 4 bases and J by 2 bases, with 15 bases left in between. CDR1 is SGHTA and CDR2 is FQGNSA in the germline V gene.

CDR3 amino acids: CASSLAWAGTNTGELFF. CDR3 in DNA: TGTGCCAGCAGCTTAGCCTGGGCAGGCACGAACACCGGGGAGCTGTTTTTT. The V call is TRBV11-3, the J call TRBJ2-2; D unclear. V lost 1 base to trimming and J lost 0 bases, with 12 bases between them. CDR1 and CDR2 from the germline V gene are SGHNT and YENEEA. This CDR3 is built from 17 residues.

The chain is built from TRBV28 and TRBJ2-7, with no clear D. Germline-derived CDR1 and CDR2 are MDHEN and SYDVKM. Deletions cut 6 bases from V and 2 bases from J, with 17 bases between. The length of the CDR3 is 15 residues. CDR3 sequence (DNA): TGTGCCAGCAGACTAAGGCCTTCCTGGACCTACGAGCAGTACTTC. Amino acids: CASRLRPSWTYEQYF.

The chain carries TRBV18 and TRBJ2-5, with a weak D call TRBD1 (7 bases). With the DNA end fitting TRBJ2-7 better, the J assignment may be wrong. This CDR3 has 13 residues. Germline loops: CDR1 KGHSH, CDR2 LQKENI. The CDR3 DNA reads as TGTGCCAGCTCACCGAACAGGGGAGGCGAGCAGTACTTC. Its translation is CASSPNRGGEQYF.

DNA of the CDR3: TGTGCCAGCTCACCTCCCGGGACAGGGTTCGGAAACACCATATATTTT. It codes for CASSPPGTGFGNTIYF. This sequence joins TRBV18 and TRBJ1-3; 9 positions agree with TRBD1. The CDR3 contains 16 residues. CDR1 and CDR2 (germline): KGHSH, LQKENI. J gave up 4 bases and V 3 bases, and 7 bases lay outside the gene matches. Full variable domain (rest looked up from reference TRBV18 and TRBJ1-3): NAGVMQNPRHLVRRRGQEARLRCSPMKGHSHVYWYRQLPEEGLKFMVYLQKENIIDESGMPKERFSAEFPKEGPSILRIQQVVRGDSAAYFCASSPPGTGFGNTIYFGEGSWLTVV.

V usage is TRBV30 and J usage is TRBJ2-5; 9 bases map to TRBD1. The DNA end lines up better with TRBJ2-7; the J call may be wrong. CDR1 GTSNPN and CDR2 SVGIG come from the germline V gene (reference sequence). This CDR3 contains 15 residues. The chain's CDR3 is CAWSYRGPEAYEQYF. Here the CDR3 DNA reads TGTGCCTGGAGTTACAGGGGGCCAGAGGCCTACGAGCAGTACTTC.

This chain uses TRBV6-5 with TRBJ2-6; 9 bases align to TRBD1. V shed 11 bases, J shed 0 bases, and the junction held 5 bases outside the gene matches. CDR3 length: 15 residues. Looked up from germline, CDR1 is MNHEY and CDR2 is SVGAGI. CDR3 nucleotides: TGTGCCGGTGGGACAGGGTTCTCTGGGGCCAACGTCCTGACTTTC. It encodes CAGGTGFSGANVLTF.

CDR3 loop: CATSRDKGANEQFF. In DNA form, the CDR3 reads TGTGCCACCAGCAGAGATAAGGGGGCAAATGAGCAGTTCTTC. This chain links TRBV15 with TRBJ2-1; 7 nucleotides align to TRBD1. CDR3 size: 14 residues. Losses at the gene ends were 0 bases for V and 7 bases for J; bases not matched to a gene: 3. The germline V gene encodes CDR1 LNHNV and CDR2 YYDKDF (reference sequence).

The V and J genes are TRBV6-1 and TRBJ2-3, with 8 bases identical to TRBD1. This CDR3 is 15 amino acids long. Germline V gives CDR1 MNHNS, CDR2 SASEGT. The V and J ends lost 2 bases and 4 bases, in that order; junction bases with no gene match: 5. This CDR3 reads CASSEPQGAADTQYF. CDR3 bases: TGTGCCAGCAGTGAACCGCAGGGGGCCGCAGATACGCAGTATTTT.

This sequence joins TRBV4-1 and TRBJ2-5; TRBD2 might be the D (5 bases). The CDR3 sequence is 17 residues long. Germline CDR1 MGHRA, CDR2 YSYEKL. Trimming took off 4 bases at V and 3 bases at J, with 21 bases between the two ends. CDR3: CASSRKSLAETKETQYF. The CDR3 DNA is TGCGCCAGCAGCCGTAAGAGTCTGGCCGAGACTAAAGAGACCCAGTACTTC.

The chain joins TRBV4-1 to TRBJ2-3, with D possibly matching TRBD2 (5 bases). The V end was cut by 8 bases, the J end by 1 base, with 31 bases between. Germline CDR1 and CDR2: MGHRA and YSYEKL. This CDR3 has 20 amino acids. The CDR3 DNA is TGCGCCAGCGCTGGGAGCCTGAGCCACCTACTCACCCTGGGCACAGATACGCAGTATTTT. Translation gives CASAGSLSHLLTLGTDTQYF.

The V gene is TRBV6-1, the J gene TRBJ2-3, with D possibly matching TRBD2 (6 bases). The V gene's germline CDR1 is MNHNS and CDR2 SASEGT. Trimming pared 5 bases from V and 2 bases from J, leaving 8 bases between. The CDR3 has 13 residues. CDR3 loop: CASSRESTDTQYF. For the CDR3, the DNA is TGTGCCAGCAGTCGGGAGTCCACAGATACGCAGTATTTT.

The chain couples TRBV27 to TRBJ2-7, with D possibly TRBD1 on 6 matching bases. V was shortened by 7 bases and J by 5 bases, with 9 bases between the two germline ends. The germline V gene encodes CDR1 MNHEY and CDR2 SMNVEV (reference sequence). The CDR3 contains 11 residues. The CDR3, as DNA: TGTGCCAGCATCTGGGGGCACGAGCAGTACTTC. As protein: CASIWGHEQYF.

V usage is TRBV6-1 and J usage is TRBJ2-1, with 9 bases that match TRBD1. J was trimmed by 3 bases and V by 8 bases; bases with no gene match: 5. The CDR3 is made up of 14 amino acids. Germline V gene sequence: CDR1 MNHNS, CDR2 SASEGT. In DNA form, the CDR3 reads TGTGCCAGCCCTGGGGACAGGGACTACAATGAGCAGTTCTTC. Its protein product is CASPGDRDYNEQFF.

V usage is TRBV9 and J usage is TRBJ1-1; 10 nucleotides match TRBD1. V was clipped by 3 bases and J by 3 bases; unmatched bases: 11. This CDR3 contains 17 residues. Germline CDR1 is SGDLS and CDR2 is YYNGEE. The CDR3 sequence: CASSASGTGVTDTEAFF. The CDR3, as DNA: TGTGCCAGCAGCGCCTCCGGGACAGGGGTTACTGACACTGAAGCTTTCTTT.

The gene calls are TRBV9 and TRBJ1-3, with 9 nucleotides matching TRBD1. Per germline, CDR1 SGDLS and CDR2 YYNGEE. This CDR3 region has 15 residues. Unmatched junction bases numbered 4, after V lost 3 bases and J lost 3 bases. The CDR3 nucleotides are TGTGCCAGCAGCGCGAGGGACAGGGATGGAAACACCATATATTTT. This gives the protein CASSARDRDGNTIYF.

This chain connects TRBV7-2 to TRBJ1-5; no firm D call. The V gene lost 1 base and the J gene lost 1 base, with 5 bases spanning the gap. CDR1 and CDR2 from the germline V gene are SGHTA and FQGNSA. The CDR3 loop spans 14 amino acids. CDR3 region: CASSLELSNQPQHF. The DNA of the CDR3 is TGTGCCAGCAGCTTAGAGCTCAGCAATCAGCCCCAGCATTTT.

On this clone itself: Other DNA sequences from this sample encode an identical CDR3 as well. The chain carries TRBV2 and TRBJ2-1; the match to TRBD2 covers 9 bases. The CDR3 runs to 16 residues. The V segment lost 4 bases and the J segment 0 bases; nucleotides outside the gene matches: 4. Germline lookup yields CDR1 SNHLY and CDR2 FYNNEI. CDR3 protein: CASSGSGGSSYNEQFF. The CDR3 DNA reads as TGTGCCAGCAGTGGCAGCGGGGGGAGCTCCTACAATGAGCAGTTCTTC.

The J gene is TRBJ2-7, the V gene TRBV20-1, with a weak D call TRBD2 (5 bases). V lost 0 bases and J 7 bases, leaving 7 bases between the germline ends. The CDR3 covers 11 residues. Germline CDR1 and CDR2: DFQATT and SNEGSKA (reference sequence). The CDR3 loop is CSARDSVEQYF. DNA of the CDR3: TGCAGTGCTAGAGATAGCGTGGAGCAGTACTTC.